The 4 T cell receptor beta chains below all came from one sample that was sequenced in a study of CD8+ T cells in alopecia areata. Documented treatment: oral pan-JAK inhibitor, 5-10 mg twice daily. Investigators isolated RNA and reverse transcribed it into cDNA to act as the sequencing template. Repertoires were generated with immunoSEQ multiplex PCR, while TCRdb's copy carries only in-frame clones and drops some. Of around 270,000 clones in the sample, roughly 60% were seen once. The specimen was CD4+ T cells sorted from blood, collected at week 24, from a patient treated with tofacitinib. The receptors come from a human donor with alopecia areata.

In this sample, this clone turned up a few times. The chain couples TRBV29-1 to TRBJ2-1; D possibly corresponds to TRBD2 (5 bases). The CDR3 runs 15 residues. Trimming pared 2 bases from V and 4 bases from J, leaving 15 bases between. CDR1 is SQVTM, CDR2 ANQGSEA, per germline. CDR3 region: CSVESGAVSYNEQFF. The CDR3 DNA is TGCAGCGTTGAATCAGGAGCGGTGAGTTACAATGAGCAGTTCTTC.

This clone was observed a few times. V gene TRBV5-1 combines with J gene TRBJ2-1, with 8 bases matching TRBD2. The junction had 4 bases not matched to a gene; V was cut back by 1 base and J by 7 bases. The CDR3 is 14 amino acids. Germline CDR1 SGHRS, CDR2 YFSETQ. CDR3 in DNA: TGCGCCAGCAGCTTGAGCGGGGGTGTTAATGAGCAGTTCTTC. Translated: CASSLSGGVNEQFF.

The chain combines TRBV7-2 with TRBJ1-2; D is perhaps TRBD1 (6 bases). The CDR3 sequence is 13 residues long. From germline, CDR1 is SGHTA and CDR2 FQGNSA. V was clipped by 5 bases and J by 4 bases, with 11 bases between them. CDR3 sequence reads: CASSRGAFYGYTF. The DNA for the CDR3 is TGTGCCAGCAGCCGGGGGGCGTTCTATGGCTACACCTTC.

The J gene is TRBJ1-6, the V gene TRBV25-1; 7 positions agree with TRBD1. V shed 5 bases and J 5 bases; nucleotides not matched to a gene: 6. Germline CDR1 MGHDK, CDR2 SYGVNS. The CDR3 extends over 15 amino acids. Here the CDR3 reads CASSRDSGNNSPLHF. CDR3 bases: TGTGCCAGCAGTAGGGACAGCGGCAATAATTCACCCCTCCACTTT.